These T cell receptor beta chains were read from a single sample in a study of T cells in localized non-small cell lung cancer. The table came from immunoSEQ multiplex PCR; TCRdb's copy has only in-frame clones and leaves some out. The sample holds 2,500 to 3,500 clones, over 30% seen once. The specimen was lung tumor tissue, collected before any cancer treatment. All receptors come from a female donor older than 55 with stage II squamous cell lung carcinoma. Each CDR3 is given with its conserved first and last residue. The D gene is left open where the match is weak. Clone size is shown for a subset of rows, as once, few, many or a class of expanded clone.

j_call clone_size d_call v_call cdr3_aa cdr3_nt
TRBJ1-3 NA TRBD1 TRBV9 CASEGWTGGRSGNTIYF TGTGCCAGCGAGGGGTGGACAGGGGGCCGTTCTGGAAACACCATATATTTT
TRBJ1-4 NA NA TRBV6-8 CAISAFSGNEKLFF TGTGCCATCAGTGCCTTCTCGGGTAATGAAAAACTGTTTTTT
TRBJ2-7 NA TRBD1 TRBV19 CASSGQGYEQYF TGTGCCAGTAGTGGACAGGGATACGAGCAGTACTTC
TRBJ1-5 NA NA TRBV30 CAWAPSQFGAQHF TGTGCCTGGGCTCCCTCCCAATTTGGGGCCCAGCATTTT
TRBJ2-7 few TRBD2 TRBV9 CASSAGLAYHEQYF TGTGCCAGCAGCGCGGGACTAGCGTATCACGAGCAGTACTTC
TRBJ2-7 NA TRBD1 TRBV19 CASRRGGRGTGEIDEQYF TGTGCCAGTAGGCGAGGGGGGAGAGGGACAGGGGAAATTGACGAGCAGTACTTC
TRBJ2-7 NA NA TRBV5-1 CASSFRGDSSYEQYF TGCGCCAGCAGCTTCAGAGGGGATTCTTCCTACGAGCAGTACTTC
TRBJ2-5 NA TRBD2 TRBV18 CASSPETSGFQETQYF TGTGCCAGCTCACCAGAGACTAGCGGGTTTCAAGAGACCCAGTACTTC
TRBJ1-3 NA NA TRBV15 CATSREVSSGNTIYF TGTGCCACCAGCAGAGAGGTCAGCTCTGGAAACACCATATATTTT
TRBJ2-7 NA NA TRBV28 CASSSAASHSYEQYF TGTGCCAGCAGTTCGGCGGCTTCCCACTCCTACGAGCAGTACTTC
TRBJ1-1 few NA TRBV11-3 CASSSWTVSMNTEAFF TGTGCCAGCAGCTCCTGGACAGTTTCTATGAACACTGAAGCTTTCTTT
TRBJ1-4 few TRBD1 TRBV19 CASRDRMNEKLFF TGTGCCAGTAGGGACAGGATGAATGAAAAACTGTTTTTT
TRBJ1-1 NA NA TRBV5-1 CASSHEPGRRNTEAFF TGCGCCAGCAGCCACGAACCGGGACGGAGGAACACTGAAGCTTTCTTT
TRBJ2-4 once NA TRBV19 CASSNSGGGGNIQYF TGTGCCAGTAGCAATAGTGGGGGAGGAGGAAACATTCAGTACTTC
TRBJ2-2 NA TRBD1 TRBV19 CASSIGQGSTGELFF TGTGCCAGTAGTATCGGACAGGGCTCCACCGGGGAGCTGTTTTTT
TRBJ2-3 NA TRBD2 TRBV28 CASSSAGGVDTQYF TGTGCCAGCAGTTCAGCGGGAGGGGTAGATACGCAGTATTTT
TRBJ2-2 NA TRBD2 TRBV9 CASSPSGVNTGELFF TGTGCCAGCAGTCCTAGCGGAGTGAACACCGGGGAGCTGTTTTTT
TRBJ1-1 NA NA TRBV18 CASSPRDNTEAFF TGTGCCAGCTCACCCCGGGACAACACTGAAGCTTTCTTT
TRBJ2-2 few TRBD2 TRBV2 CASSGTSGITGELFF TGTGCCAGCAGCGGGACTAGCGGGATCACCGGGGAGCTGTTTTTT
TRBJ2-7 few TRBD1 TRBV25-1 CASSPMTGASSYEQYF TGTGCCAGCAGTCCAATGACAGGGGCAAGCTCCTACGAGCAGTACTTC
TRBJ2-5 NA TRBD1 TRBV19 CASSTQTGGKETQYF TGTGCCAGTAGTACCCAGACAGGGGGCAAAGAGACCCAGTACTTC
TRBJ2-2 NA NA TRBV19 CASSIEGLNTGELFF TGTGCCAGTAGTATTGAGGGCCTGAACACCGGGGAGCTGTTTTTT
TRBJ1-2 NA NA TRBV11-3 CASSFLALDYGYTF TGTGCCAGCAGCTTCCTCGCTCTTGACTATGGCTACACCTTC
TRBJ1-5 NA NA TRBV6-7 CASSYGDSNQPQHF TGTGCCAGCAGTTACGGGGATAGCAATCAGCCCCAGCATTTT
TRBJ1-2 NA TRBD1 TRBV10-2 CASTSGTGGGRFYGYTF TGCGCCAGCACTTCCGGGACAGGGGGAGGTCGGTTCTATGGCTACACCTTC
TRBJ2-2 NA TRBD1 TRBV19 CATSDREAGELFF TGTGCCACTTCGGACAGGGAGGCCGGGGAGCTGTTTTTT
TRBJ1-1 medium-sized TRBD1 TRBV30 CAWNPTGVVAEAFF TGTGCCTGGAATCCGACAGGGGTTGTAGCTGAAGCTTTCTTT
TRBJ1-1 NA NA TRBV15 CATSRGPGARNTEAFF TGTGCCACCAGCAGGGGTCCAGGGGCGCGGAACACTGAAGCTTTCTTT
TRBJ2-3 NA TRBD2 TRBV19 CASRGGTRRTDTQYF TGTGCCAGCCGGGGGGGGACTCGACGCACAGATACGCAGTATTTT
TRBJ1-1 NA NA TRBV12-5 CASKSLAGNTEAFF TGTGCCAGCAAAAGTTTAGCTGGGAACACTGAAGCTTTCTTT
TRBJ1-2 NA NA TRBV19 CASSAGDRINYGYTF TGTGCCAGTAGTGCGGGCGACAGGATTAACTATGGCTACACCTTC
TRBJ2-1 few TRBD2 TRBV6-8 CASSLTSGAFNEQFF TGTGCCAGCAGCCTAACTAGCGGGGCTTTCAATGAGCAGTTCTTC
TRBJ2-2 NA TRBD2 TRBV28 CASSPGTSENGELFF TGTGCCAGCAGTCCCGGGACTAGCGAAAACGGGGAGCTGTTTTTT
TRBJ2-5 NA TRBD1 TRBV19 CASRPGQGQETQYF TGTGCCAGTAGACCCGGACAGGGCCAAGAGACCCAGTACTTC
TRBJ2-4 few TRBD1 TRBV28 CASSLQGSSTKNIQYF TGTGCCAGCAGCCTACAGGGGTCATCAACCAAAAACATTCAGTACTTC
TRBJ1-3 NA NA TRBV19 CASSNRAPLNTIYF TGTGCCAGTAGTAACCGGGCCCCGTTAAACACCATATATTTT
TRBJ2-6 few TRBD1 TRBV18 CASSPGQGPSGANVLTF TGTGCCAGCTCACCCGGACAGGGCCCATCTGGGGCCAACGTCCTGACTTTC
TRBJ2-5 medium-sized TRBD1 TRBV11-3 CASSSSGGGETQYF TGTGCCAGCAGCTCCTCAGGGGGTGGAGAGACCCAGTACTTC
TRBJ2-7 few TRBD1 TRBV19 CASSQQGLREQYF TGTGCCAGTAGCCAACAGGGGTTGAGGGAGCAGTACTTC
TRBJ2-5 NA NA TRBV19 CASRMGGEETQYF TGTGCCAGTAGAATGGGTGGGGAAGAGACCCAGTACTTC
TRBJ2-1 medium-sized NA TRBV6-8 CASSRNRLEQFF TGTGCCAGCAGCCGTAACAGACTTGAGCAGTTCTTC
TRBJ1-2 few NA TRBV9 CASSVKDSYGYTF TGTGCCAGCAGCGTCAAGGACAGCTATGGCTACACCTTC
TRBJ2-1 few TRBD1 TRBV16 CASSPGGSQDEQFF TGTGCCAGCAGCCCAGGGGGATCTCAGGATGAGCAGTTCTTC
TRBJ1-1 few NA TRBV28 CASSPRPTEAFF TGTGCCAGCAGTCCCCGCCCCACTGAAGCTTTCTTT
TRBJ1-4 few NA TRBV6-8 CASSWTSEGEKLFF TGTGCCAGCAGTTGGACTTCAGAGGGGGAAAAACTGTTTTTT
TRBJ1-5 NA NA TRBV11-3 CASSLYGGGQPQHF TGTGCCAGCAGCTTGTATGGGGGTGGTCAGCCCCAGCATTTT
TRBJ2-5 NA TRBD2 TRBV19 CASSIKRERGETQYF TGTGCCAGTAGTATTAAGCGGGAGAGAGGGGAGACCCAGTACTTC
TRBJ1-4 NA NA TRBV30 CAWSVLQRSEKLFF TGTGCCTGGAGTGTACTGCAAAGGAGTGAAAAACTGTTTTTT
TRBJ2-1 few NA TRBV19 CASSIQDEQFF TGTGCCAGTAGTATACAGGATGAGCAGTTCTTC
TRBJ1-3 NA TRBD1 TRBV28 CASSFRTGYRNTIYF TGTGCCAGCAGTTTTAGGACAGGATATAGAAACACCATATATTTT
TRBJ1-2 NA TRBD1 TRBV18 CASSPGQGVNYGYTF TGTGCCAGCTCACCTGGACAGGGGGTGAACTATGGCTACACCTTC
TRBJ1-4 few TRBD1 TRBV28 CASSIRTGGADEKLFF TGTGCCAGCAGTATCCGGACAGGGGGCGCAGATGAAAAACTGTTTTTT